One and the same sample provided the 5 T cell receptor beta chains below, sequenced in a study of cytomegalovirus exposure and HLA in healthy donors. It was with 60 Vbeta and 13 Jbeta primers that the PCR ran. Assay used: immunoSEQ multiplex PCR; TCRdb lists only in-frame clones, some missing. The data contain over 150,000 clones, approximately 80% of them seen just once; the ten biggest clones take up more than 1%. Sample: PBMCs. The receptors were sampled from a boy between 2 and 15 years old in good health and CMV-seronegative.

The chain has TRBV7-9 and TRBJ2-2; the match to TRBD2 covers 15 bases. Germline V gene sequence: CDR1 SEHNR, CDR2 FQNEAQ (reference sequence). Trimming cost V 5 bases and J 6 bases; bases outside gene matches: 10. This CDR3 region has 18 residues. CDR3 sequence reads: CASSAGLAGGPSSGELFF. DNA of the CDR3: TGTGCCAGCAGCGCCGGACTAGCGGGGGGGCCTTCCTCCGGGGAGCTGTTTTTT.

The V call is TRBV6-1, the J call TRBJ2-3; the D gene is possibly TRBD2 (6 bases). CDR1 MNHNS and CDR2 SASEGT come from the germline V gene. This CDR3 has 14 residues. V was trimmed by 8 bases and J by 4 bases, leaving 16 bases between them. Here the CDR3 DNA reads TGTGCCAGCTCTGTCGGATCGGGAGCAGATACGCAGTATTTT. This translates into CASSVGSGADTQYF.

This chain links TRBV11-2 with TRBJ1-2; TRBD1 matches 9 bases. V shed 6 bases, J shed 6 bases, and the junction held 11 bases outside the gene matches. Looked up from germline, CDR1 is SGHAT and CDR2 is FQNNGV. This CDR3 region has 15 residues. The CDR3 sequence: CASRSLQGAIHGYTF. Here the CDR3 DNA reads TGTGCCAGCAGATCTCTACAGGGGGCGATTCATGGCTACACCTTC.

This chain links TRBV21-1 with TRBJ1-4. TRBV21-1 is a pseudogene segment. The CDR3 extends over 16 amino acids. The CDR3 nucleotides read TGTGCCAGCAGCAAAAAGAGGGAGGGGGTAAATGAAAAACTGTTTTTT. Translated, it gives CASSKKREGVNEKLFF.

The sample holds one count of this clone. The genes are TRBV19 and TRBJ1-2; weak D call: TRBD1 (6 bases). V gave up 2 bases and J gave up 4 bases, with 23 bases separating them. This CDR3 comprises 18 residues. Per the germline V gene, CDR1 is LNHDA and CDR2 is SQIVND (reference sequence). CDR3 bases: TGTGCCAGTAGTATATCTGTTGTGAAAGGGACACCACCCTATGGCTACACCTTC. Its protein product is CASSISVVKGTPPYGYTF.